One sample yielded the 32 T cell receptor beta chains listed below, sequenced in a study of shared clonotypes between healthy human individuals. Method: immunoSEQ multiplex PCR; TCRdb's copy keeps in-frame clones and lacks some. This sample has about 2 million clones; just under 95% occur once, and the top ten carry approximately 1.2%. CD8 cells regarded as naive lacked CD45RO, were positively chosen for CCR7, and omitted terminally differentiated effector memory CD45RA+ cells. Sequencing was carried out using naive CD8+ T cells sorted from blood. The receptor set was obtained from a young man in good health.

This clone has more than one count but fewer than ten. V and J are TRBV29-1 and TRBJ1-2; unclear D gene. CDR3 length equals 11 residues. Germline V CDR1 and CDR2: SQVTM, ANQGSEA. The V end lost 0 bases, the J end lost 6 bases, and 5 bases lay between the germline ends. Here the CDR3 DNA reads TGCAGCGTTGAAGATATTCATGGCTACACCTTC. Translating gives CSVEDIHGYTF.

The rearrangement links TRBV19 to TRBJ1-3; D gene ambiguous. CDR1 is LNHDA, CDR2 SQIVND, per germline (reference sequence). Trimming left V 7 bases short and J 0 bases short, with 10 bases between. The CDR3 is made up of 14 amino acids. In DNA form, the CDR3 reads TGTGCCAGTATTAGCCGGAGCTCTGGAAACACCATATATTTT. Translation: CASISRSSGNTIYF. The complete variable domain, with remaining parts taken from reference TRBV19 and TRBJ1-3, reads DGGITQSPKYLFRKEGQNVTLSCEQNLNHDAMYWYRQDPGQGLRLIYYSQIVNDFQKGDIAEGYSVSREKKESFPLTVTSAQKNPTAFYLCASISRSSGNTIYFGEGSWLTVV.

This chain uses TRBV2 with TRBJ1-6; TRBD1 is a possible D gene (5 bases). Trimming cost V 8 bases and J 7 bases, with 9 bases left between them. The CDR3 is 12 residues long. Germline V gene data show CDR1 as SNHLY and CDR2 as FYNNEI. The CDR3 sequence is CASGKGNSPLHF. In nucleotides, the CDR3 is TGTGCCAGCGGGAAGGGGAATTCACCCCTCCACTTT.

This clone was recorded once. V is TRBV27 and J is TRBJ1-1; no firm D call. V lost 2 bases, J lost 5 bases, and 9 bases lay in between. The CDR3 is 13 amino acids. CDR1 is MNHEY and CDR2 is SMNVEV in the germline V gene (reference sequence). CDR3 residues: CASSLGWRTEAFF. CDR3 DNA: TGTGCCAGCAGTTTAGGGTGGAGGACTGAAGCTTTCTTT.

A word on this clone: This same CDR3 is encoded by further DNA sequences in the sample. The chain employs TRBV5-4 and TRBJ1-2, with a weak D call TRBD1 (5 bases). V was cut by 2 bases and J by 2 bases, with 10 bases left in between. The CDR3 length is 14 residues. The germline CDR1 and CDR2 sequences are SGHNT and YYREEE (reference sequence). Written as DNA, the CDR3 is TGTGCCAGCAGCTTTAGGGGTTCCAACTATGGCTACACCTTC. Its protein product is CASSFRGSNYGYTF.

The CDR3 loop is CASSNRGLGAPLHF. The CDR3 nucleotides are TGTGCCAGCAGTAACCGGGGACTGGGGGCACCCCTCCACTTT. This chain joins TRBV27 and TRBJ1-6; D is possibly TRBD1 (5 bases). Looked up from germline, CDR1 is MNHEY and CDR2 is SMNVEV (reference sequence). V lost 5 bases and J 11 bases, leaving 16 bases between the germline ends. CDR3 length equals 14 residues.

This chain connects TRBV2 to TRBJ1-2; D remains unclear. V lost 9 bases, J lost 7 bases, and 18 bases lay in between. CDR1 is SNHLY, CDR2 FYNNEI, per germline. This CDR3 has 13 residues. The CDR3 bases are TGTGCCAGGGAGAGACGAGAACTCCTTGGCTACACCTTC. Its protein product is CARERRELLGYTF.

The CDR3 region is CASSALAGGPHEQYF. Written as DNA, the CDR3 is TGTGCCAGCAGTGCCCTAGCGGGAGGGCCCCACGAGCAGTACTTC. The chain couples TRBV2 to TRBJ2-7; 12 bases are a match to TRBD2. The V gene's germline CDR1 is SNHLY and CDR2 FYNNEI. The CDR3 is 15 residues long. J lost 5 bases, V lost 4 bases, and 6 bases had no gene match. Full variable domain (missing parts from reference TRBV2 and TRBJ2-7): EPEVTQTPSHQVTQMGQEVILRCVPISNHLYFYWYRQILGQKVEFLVSFYNNEISEKSEIFDDQFSVERPDGSNFTLKIRSTKLEDSAMYFCASSALAGGPHEQYFGPGTRLTVT.

DNA for the CDR3: TGTGCCAGCAGCTTAGGGGACAGGAAGGATGAGCAGTTCTTC. It specifies CASSLGDRKDEQFF. The rearrangement links TRBV7-9 to TRBJ2-1; TRBD1 agrees at 8 bases. The CDR3 runs to 14 residues. CDR1 and CDR2 from the germline V gene are SEHNR and FQNEAQ (reference sequence). V lost 1 base, J lost 8 bases, and 4 bases stayed unmatched.

This chain connects TRBV7-2 to TRBJ1-2; 8 bases are shared with TRBD1. CDR3 size: 15 residues. Looked up from germline, CDR1 is SGHTA and CDR2 is FQGNSA. V was pared by 5 bases and J by 3 bases, with 8 bases of the junction left unmatched. The chain's CDR3 is CASSEDREFDYGYTF. For the CDR3, the DNA is TGTGCCAGCAGCGAGGACAGGGAATTCGACTATGGCTACACCTTC.

The J gene is TRBJ1-5, the V gene TRBV19; D is possibly TRBD1 (6 bases). The germline V gene has CDR1 LNHDA and CDR2 SQIVND (reference sequence). This CDR3 comprises 15 residues. The V gene lost 6 bases and the J gene lost 4 bases, with 16 bases spanning the gap. CDR3: CASRRGAEWNQPQHF. DNA of the CDR3: TGTGCCAGTAGGAGGGGGGCTGAATGGAATCAGCCCCAGCATTTT.

The chain links TRBV27 to TRBJ2-1, with 13 positions matching TRBD2. After removal of 5 bases from V and 8 bases from J, the junction contained 6 bases not matched to a gene. Germline CDR1 is MNHEY and CDR2 is SMNVEV (reference sequence). This CDR3 has 15 residues. The CDR3 spells CASSGGTSGNDEQFF. CDR3 coding DNA: TGTGCCAGCAGTGGCGGGACTAGCGGGAACGATGAGCAGTTCTTC.

This chain uses TRBV15 with TRBJ2-3; maybe TRBD1 (6 bases). The V gene's germline CDR1 is LNHNV and CDR2 YYDKDF (reference sequence). This CDR3 is built from 15 residues. The V gene lost 8 bases and the J gene lost 0 bases, with 15 bases spanning the gap. The CDR3 sequence: CATSLGAVSTDTQYF. DNA of the CDR3: TGTGCCACCTCTCTGGGGGCAGTAAGCACAGATACGCAGTATTTT.

This clone came up once. Other DNA sequences in the same sample also yield this CDR3. The gene calls are TRBV5-4 and TRBJ2-7; weak D call: TRBD1 (6 bases). The germline V gene encodes CDR1 SGHNT and CDR2 YYREEE (reference sequence). This CDR3 region has 13 residues. V lost 5 bases, J lost 3 bases, and 12 bases lay in between. CDR3 coding DNA: TGTGCCAGCAGTTTGCTGGACAGCTACGAGCAGTACTTC. This encodes CASSLLDSYEQYF. Full variable domain (outside the CDR3, taken from reference TRBV5-4 and TRBJ2-7): ETGVTQSPTHLIKTRGQQVTLRCSSQSGHNTVSWYQQALGQGPQFIFQYYREEENGRGNFPPRFSGLQFPNYSSELNVNALELDDSALYLCASSLLDSYEQYFGPGTRLTVT.

The genes are TRBV6-1 and TRBJ2-7, with D possibly matching TRBD2 (5 bases). The germline V gene encodes CDR1 MNHNS and CDR2 SASEGT. The V end was cut by 0 bases, the J end by 0 bases, with 12 bases between. The length of the CDR3 is 16 residues. The CDR3 protein is CASSEASRGSSYEQYF. The DNA for the CDR3 is TGTGCCAGCAGTGAAGCGTCTCGAGGGAGCTCCTACGAGCAGTACTTC.

Turning to this clone: The junction does not match germline at one end; this may be a read error. V gene TRBV7-7 combines with J gene TRBJ2-7; D is undetermined. Germline lookup yields CDR1 SSHAT and CDR2 FNYEAQ (reference sequence). The CDR3 runs 13 residues. The CDR3, as DNA: TGTGCTAGCAGCTTAAGTTTCGGCTACGAGCAGTACTTC. This codes for CASSLSFGYEQYF.

The chain uses TRBV2 and TRBJ2-3, with TRBD2 identical over 7 bases. The germline gives CDR1 SNHLY, CDR2 FYNNEI. V was pared by 2 bases and J by 0 bases, with 11 bases of the junction left unmatched. The CDR3 is 18 residues long. The CDR3 bases are TGTGCCAGCAGTGAATCGTCTAGCGGAGCCCTTAGCACAGATACGCAGTATTTT. Translation gives CASSESSSGALSTDTQYF.

V gene TRBV5-1 combines with J gene TRBJ1-6, with 9 positions matching TRBD1. This CDR3 is built from 16 residues. J gave up 8 bases and V 0 bases, and 6 bases lay outside the gene matches. Germline V gene sequence: CDR1 SGHRS, CDR2 YFSETQ. The CDR3 sequence: CASSLGVGTGYSPLHF. For the CDR3, the DNA is TGCGCCAGCAGCTTGGGTGTGGGGACAGGGTATTCACCCCTCCACTTT.

The V call is TRBV27, the J call TRBJ2-3; 8 bases map to TRBD2. Trimming took 5 bases from V and 6 from J; bases not matched to a gene: 7. The germline V gene has CDR1 MNHEY and CDR2 SMNVEV (reference sequence). This CDR3 is 14 amino acids long. DNA for the CDR3: TGTGCCAGCAGTATCTCGGGAGGGTTCGATACGCAGTATTTT. Residues: CASSISGGFDTQYF.

The chain uses TRBV7-9 and TRBJ1-1; 12 positions agree with TRBD1. Unmatched junction bases numbered 13, after V lost 5 bases and J lost 0 bases. The CDR3 spans 19 residues. Germline loops: CDR1 SEHNR, CDR2 FQNEAQ (reference sequence). The CDR3 loop is CASSPRTGTGGPVNTEAFF. CDR3 sequence (DNA): TGTGCCAGCAGCCCACGCACGGGGACAGGGGGCCCGGTGAACACTGAAGCTTTCTTT.

This chain links TRBV7-8 with TRBJ1-2, with 10 nucleotides matching TRBD1. The CDR3 length is 13 residues. From germline, CDR1 is SGHVS and CDR2 FQNEAQ. J gave up 7 bases and V 5 bases, and 4 bases lay outside the gene matches. The CDR3 sequence: CASSPGQGIGYTF. The CDR3 nucleotides are TGTGCCAGCAGCCCGGGACAGGGGATTGGCTACACCTTC.

J is TRBJ1-2 and V is TRBV5-6, with TRBD1 identical over 7 bases. Germline V lookup: CDR1 SGHDT, CDR2 YYEEEE. CDR3 length: 14 residues. Trimming took 3 bases from V and 6 from J; bases not matched to a gene: 8. The DNA for the CDR3 is TGTGCCAGCAGCTACGGGACAGTCCAGCATGGCTACACCTTC. Amino acid sequence: CASSYGTVQHGYTF.

The chain combines TRBV10-2 with TRBJ2-3; TRBD2 matches at 11 bases. V lost 5 bases to trimming and J lost 2 bases; unmatched junction nucleotides: 3. The germline V gene has CDR1 WSHSY and CDR2 SAAADI. This CDR3 has 15 amino acids. CDR3 protein: CASSLAGGVTDTQYF. CDR3 nucleotides: TGCGCCAGCAGTTTAGCGGGAGGGGTCACAGATACGCAGTATTTT.

A word on this clone: The sample has other DNA sequences that encode this CDR3 too. The chain links TRBV19 to TRBJ2-7; the D gene is possibly TRBD2 (6 bases). The germline V gene has CDR1 LNHDA and CDR2 SQIVND (reference sequence). This CDR3 comprises 13 residues. Trimming removed 2 bases from V and 2 bases from J, with 7 bases in between. The CDR3 DNA follows: TGTGCCAGTAGTATATCGGGGGCCTACGAGCAGTACTTC. This codes for CASSISGAYEQYF.

The chain has TRBV4-1 and TRBJ1-5; D unresolved. Germline lookup yields CDR1 MGHRA and CDR2 YSYEKL. V lost 1 base and J lost 4, with 8 bases in between. This CDR3 has 14 residues. CDR3: CASSQGPQNQPQHF. The CDR3 coding sequence is TGCGCCAGCAGCCAAGGGCCTCAGAATCAGCCCCAGCATTTT.

The V call is TRBV9, the J call TRBJ2-7; maybe TRBD1 (5 bases). The V gene lost 4 bases and the J gene lost 0 bases, with 11 bases spanning the gap. The CDR3 length is 14 residues. CDR1 is SGDLS and CDR2 is YYNGEE in the germline V gene. The CDR3 DNA reads TGTGCCAGCAGCCTACAAGGGGACTCCTACGAGCAGTACTTC. Amino acid sequence: CASSLQGDSYEQYF.

The CDR3 bases are TGTGCCAGCAGCTCCGGGACGAACACTGAAGCTTTCTTT. It specifies CASSSGTNTEAFF. V is TRBV13 and J is TRBJ1-1, with D maybe TRBD1 (5 bases). Germline CDR1 reads PRHDT; CDR2 reads FYEKMQ (reference sequence). This CDR3 has 13 amino acids. V was pared by 4 bases and J by 1 base, with 7 bases between. Full variable domain (outside the CDR3, taken from reference TRBV13 and TRBJ1-1): AAGVIQSPRHLIKEKRETATLKCYPIPRHDTVYWYQQGPGQDPQFLISFYEKMQSDKGSIPDRFSAQQFSDYHSELNMSSLELGDSALYFCASSSGTNTEAFFGQGTRLTVV.

The chain is built from TRBV5-4 and TRBJ1-1, with D perhaps TRBD1 (5 bases). Germline lookup yields CDR1 SGHNT and CDR2 YYREEE (reference sequence). The CDR3 loop spans 16 amino acids. Between the trimmed V and J ends, which lost 0 bases and 3 bases, there was a span of 15 bases. The CDR3 loop reads CASSLGALRADTEAFF. The CDR3 nucleotides read TGTGCCAGCAGCTTGGGCGCACTCAGGGCAGACACTGAAGCTTTCTTT.

The chain recombines TRBV6-5 with TRBJ1-6; D gene unclear. CDR3 size: 12 residues. Germline CDR1 is MNHEY and CDR2 is SVGAGI. V was clipped by 5 bases and J by 10 bases, with 9 bases between them. CDR3 residues: CASSATGSPLHF. CDR3 nucleotide sequence: TGTGCCAGCAGTGCAACGGGATCACCCCTCCACTTT.

The rearrangement uses TRBV9 and TRBJ2-3; 13 positions match TRBD2. This CDR3 is built from 19 residues. Trimming removed 4 bases from V and 0 bases from J; junction bases left unmatched: 11. Germline CDR1 is SGDLS and CDR2 is YYNGEE. In DNA form, the CDR3 reads TGTGCCAGCAGCTCAGGGGGACTAGCGGGGCCGTCTAGCACAGATACGCAGTATTTT. Its protein product is CASSSGGLAGPSSTDTQYF.

The CDR3 loop is CASSLVAANMAYEQYF. CDR3 DNA sequence: TGTGCCAGCAGCTTAGTGGCAGCGAACATGGCCTACGAGCAGTACTTC. J is TRBJ2-7 and V is TRBV11-2; D is ambiguous. CDR1 and CDR2 from the germline V gene are SGHAT and FQNNGV. The CDR3 spans 16 residues. V shed 1 base and J shed 2 bases, with 15 bases lying between them.

Comments on this clone: Other DNA sequences in this sample translate to the same CDR3. The chain joins TRBV9 to TRBJ2-7; D uncertain. This CDR3 spans 15 amino acids. CDR1 and CDR2 from the germline V gene are SGDLS and YYNGEE. Trimming stripped 0 bases from V and 0 bases from J, with 10 bases between. The CDR3 DNA is TGTGCCAGCAGCGTAGGTGGGTCGAGCTCCTACGAGCAGTACTTC. Residues: CASSVGGSSSYEQYF.